These 2 T cell receptor beta chains share one sample of origin, sequenced in a study of hypomethylating agent response in myelodysplastic syndrome. TCRdb's copy holds only in-frame clones and misses some; the assay was immunoSEQ multiplex PCR. The table lists 5,000 to 7,000 clones, around 78% of them singletons. This specimen consisted of bone marrow, obtained before or after starting hypomethylating agent treatment for myelodysplastic syndrome (not recorded which). The source is a human donor with myelodysplastic syndrome.

The rearrangement joins TRBV6-5 to TRBJ2-4, with 10 bases that match TRBD2. There are 15 residues in the CDR3. The J segment lost 5 bases and the V segment lost 5 bases, leaving 6 bases of the junction unmatched. The germline V gene has CDR1 MNHEY and CDR2 SVGAGI. The chain's CDR3 is CASSPTGLAENIQYF. CDR3 nucleotide sequence: TGTGCCAGCAGTCCTACCGGACTAGCGGAAAACATTCAGTACTTC.

The rearrangement links TRBV5-4 to TRBJ1-6; D is uncertain. Between the trimmed V and J ends, which lost 4 bases and 7 bases, there was a span of 12 bases. CDR3 length equals 14 residues. CDR1 is SGHNT and CDR2 is YYREEE in the germline V gene (reference sequence). The CDR3 reads CASSTLPSNSPLHF. As DNA, the CDR3 is TGTGCCAGCAGCACTCTGCCCTCCAATTCACCCCTCCACTTT.